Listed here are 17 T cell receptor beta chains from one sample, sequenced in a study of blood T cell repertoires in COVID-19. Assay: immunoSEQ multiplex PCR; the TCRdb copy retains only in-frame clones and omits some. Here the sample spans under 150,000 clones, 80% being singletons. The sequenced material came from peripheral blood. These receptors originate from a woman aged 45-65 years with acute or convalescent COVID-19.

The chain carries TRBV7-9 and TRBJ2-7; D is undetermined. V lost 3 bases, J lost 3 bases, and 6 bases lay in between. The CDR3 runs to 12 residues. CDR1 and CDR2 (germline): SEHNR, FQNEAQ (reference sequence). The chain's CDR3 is CASSFRHYEQYF. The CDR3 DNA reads TGTGCCAGCAGCTTCCGACACTACGAGCAGTACTTC.

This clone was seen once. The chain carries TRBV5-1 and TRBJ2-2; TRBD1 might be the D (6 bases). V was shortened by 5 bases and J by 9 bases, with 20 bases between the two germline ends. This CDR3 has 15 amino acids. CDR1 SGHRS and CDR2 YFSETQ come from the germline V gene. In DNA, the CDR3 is TGCGCCAGCAGTCATGCCGGGACACTCGCTCGGGAGCTGTTTTTT. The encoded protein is CASSHAGTLARELFF.

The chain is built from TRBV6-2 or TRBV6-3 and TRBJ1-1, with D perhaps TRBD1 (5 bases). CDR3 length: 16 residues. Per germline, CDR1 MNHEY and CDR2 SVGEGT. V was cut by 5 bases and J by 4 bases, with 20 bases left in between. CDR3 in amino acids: CASSRPLTSGGTEAFF. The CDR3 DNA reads TGTGCCAGCAGTAGACCCCTAACCTCGGGGGGCACTGAAGCTTTCTTT.

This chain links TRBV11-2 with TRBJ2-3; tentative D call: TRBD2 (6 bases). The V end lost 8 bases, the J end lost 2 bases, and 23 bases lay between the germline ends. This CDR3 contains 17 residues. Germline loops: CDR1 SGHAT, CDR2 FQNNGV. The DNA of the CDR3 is TGTGCCAGCGGAGGGTGGACTGATCGAGACTACACAGATACGCAGTATTTT. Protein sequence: CASGGWTDRDYTDTQYF.

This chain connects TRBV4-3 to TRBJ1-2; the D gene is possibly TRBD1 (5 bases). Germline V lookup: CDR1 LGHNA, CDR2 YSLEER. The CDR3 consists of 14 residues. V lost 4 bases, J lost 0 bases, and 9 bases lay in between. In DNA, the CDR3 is TGCGCCAGCAGCCTTCTAGGGGCTAACTATGGCTACACCTTC. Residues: CASSLLGANYGYTF.

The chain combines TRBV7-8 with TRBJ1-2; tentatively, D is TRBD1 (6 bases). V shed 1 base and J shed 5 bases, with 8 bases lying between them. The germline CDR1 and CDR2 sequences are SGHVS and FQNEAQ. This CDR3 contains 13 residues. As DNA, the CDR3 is TGTGCCAGCAGCTTAGTACAGGGATATGGCTACACCTTC. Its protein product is CASSLVQGYGYTF.

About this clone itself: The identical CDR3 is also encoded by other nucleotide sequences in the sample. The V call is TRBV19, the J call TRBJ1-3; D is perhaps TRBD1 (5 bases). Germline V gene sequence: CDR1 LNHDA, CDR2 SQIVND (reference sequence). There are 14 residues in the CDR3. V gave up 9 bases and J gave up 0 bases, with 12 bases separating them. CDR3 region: CASSSGLSGNTIYF. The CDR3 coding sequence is TGTGCCAGCAGCTCGGGACTCTCTGGAAACACCATATATTTT.

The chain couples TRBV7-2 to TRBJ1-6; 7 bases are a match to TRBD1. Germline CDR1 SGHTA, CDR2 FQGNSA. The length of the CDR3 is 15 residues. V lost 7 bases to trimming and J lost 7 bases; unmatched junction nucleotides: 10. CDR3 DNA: TGTGCCAGCACCCCCATTGGGACAGAAAATTCACCCCTCCACTTT. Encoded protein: CASTPIGTENSPLHF.

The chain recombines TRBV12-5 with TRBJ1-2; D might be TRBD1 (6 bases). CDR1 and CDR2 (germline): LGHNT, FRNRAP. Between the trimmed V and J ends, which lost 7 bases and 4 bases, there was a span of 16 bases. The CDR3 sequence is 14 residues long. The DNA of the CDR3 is TGTGCTAGTGCCACAGACAGGCATCTCTATGGCTACACCTTC. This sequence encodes CASATDRHLYGYTF.

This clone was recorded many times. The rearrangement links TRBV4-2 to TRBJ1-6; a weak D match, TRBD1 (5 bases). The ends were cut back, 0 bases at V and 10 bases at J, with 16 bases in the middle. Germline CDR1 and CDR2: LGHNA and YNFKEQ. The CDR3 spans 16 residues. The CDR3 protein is CASSQDRTAGGSPLHF. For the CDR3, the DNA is TGTGCCAGCAGCCAAGACCGGACGGCGGGGGGATCACCCCTCCACTTT.

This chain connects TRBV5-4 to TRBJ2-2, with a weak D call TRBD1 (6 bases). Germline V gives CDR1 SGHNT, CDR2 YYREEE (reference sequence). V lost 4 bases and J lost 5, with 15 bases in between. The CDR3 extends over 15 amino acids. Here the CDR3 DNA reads TGTGCCAGCAGCGCAGTGCTTCAGGGGACCGGGGAGCTGTTTTTT. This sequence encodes CASSAVLQGTGELFF.

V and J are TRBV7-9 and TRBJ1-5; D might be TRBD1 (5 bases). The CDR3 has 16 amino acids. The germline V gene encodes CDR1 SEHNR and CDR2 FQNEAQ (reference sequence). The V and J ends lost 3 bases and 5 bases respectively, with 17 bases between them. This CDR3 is CASSFSGLAGHQPQHF. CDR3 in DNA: TGTGCCAGCAGCTTTTCCGGGTTGGCAGGGCATCAGCCCCAGCATTTT.

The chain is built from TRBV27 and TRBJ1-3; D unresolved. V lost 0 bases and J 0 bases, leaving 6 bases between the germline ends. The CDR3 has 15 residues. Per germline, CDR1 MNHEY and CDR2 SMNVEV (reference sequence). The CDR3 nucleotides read TGTGCCAGCAGTTTATCGAGAAGCTCTGGAAACACCATATATTTT. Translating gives CASSLSRSSGNTIYF.

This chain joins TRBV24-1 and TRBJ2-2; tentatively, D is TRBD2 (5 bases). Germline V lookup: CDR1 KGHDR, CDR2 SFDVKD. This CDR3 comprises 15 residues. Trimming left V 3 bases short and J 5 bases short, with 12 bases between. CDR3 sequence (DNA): TGTGCCACCAGTGATGCGGGTGAACGGACCGGGGAGCTGTTTTTT. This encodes CATSDAGERTGELFF.

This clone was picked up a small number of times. DNA of the CDR3: TGTGCCAGCAGCTTGTACAGGGGAGGTAGGACTGAAGCTTTCTTT. It is translated as CASSLYRGGRTEAFF. The chain has TRBV7-2 and TRBJ1-1; 7 bases agree with TRBD1. CDR1 SGHTA and CDR2 FQGNSA come from the germline V gene. The CDR3 sequence is 15 residues long. With V trimmed by 3 bases and J by 5 bases, 9 bases remained unmatched.

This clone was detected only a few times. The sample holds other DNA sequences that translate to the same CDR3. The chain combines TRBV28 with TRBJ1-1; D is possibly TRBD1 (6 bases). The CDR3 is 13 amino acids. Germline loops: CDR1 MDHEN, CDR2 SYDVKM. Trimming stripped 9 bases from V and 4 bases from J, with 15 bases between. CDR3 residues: CASSPGHGTEAFF. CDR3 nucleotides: TGTGCCAGTTCCCCGGGACATGGCACTGAAGCTTTCTTT.

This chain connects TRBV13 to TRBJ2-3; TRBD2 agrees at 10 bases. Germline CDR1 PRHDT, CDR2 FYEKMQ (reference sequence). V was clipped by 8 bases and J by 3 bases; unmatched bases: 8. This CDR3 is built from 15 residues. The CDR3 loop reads CASGVSGGITDTQYF. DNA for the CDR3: TGTGCCAGCGGGGTTAGCGGGGGGATAACAGATACGCAGTATTTT.